The rows below give T cell receptor beta chains drawn from one sample of a study of blood T cell repertoires in COVID-19. Measured with immunoSEQ multiplex PCR; TCRdb has only the in-frame clones, and not every one. The repertoire holds a few hundred thousand clones, with approximately 83% as singletons. Material for sequencing was PBMCs or T cells enriched from blood (not recorded which). The origin of the receptors is a woman aged 60-75 years who had recovered from COVID-19. The CDR3 runs from the conserved cysteine through the conserved F or W. Fields, in order: D gene, J gene, clone size, V gene, CDR3 DNA, CDR3 protein. The D gene is left open where the match is weak. The size entry is marked missing in some rows and otherwise reads once, few, many or a size class.

d_call: TRBD1
j_call: TRBJ2-1
clone_size: .
v_call: TRBV20-1
cdr3_nt: TGCAGTGCTAACAGGGGTGATGAGCAGTTCTTC
cdr3_aa: CSANRGDEQFF

d_call: TRBD2
j_call: TRBJ2-5
clone_size: .
v_call: TRBV6-5
cdr3_nt: TGTGCCAGCCGATATAGCGGGGTACAAGAGACCCAGTACTTC
cdr3_aa: CASRYSGVQETQYF

d_call: .
j_call: TRBJ1-3
clone_size: few
v_call: TRBV19
cdr3_nt: TGTGCCAGTAGTATAGATCGGGTCGGCTCTGGAAACACCATATATTTT
cdr3_aa: CASSIDRVGSGNTIYF

d_call: TRBD1
j_call: TRBJ2-5
clone_size: .
v_call: TRBV11-2
cdr3_nt: TGTGCCAGCAGCATCGACAGGGGGAGAGGAGAGACCCAGTACTTC
cdr3_aa: CASSIDRGRGETQYF

d_call: .
j_call: TRBJ1-5
clone_size: .
v_call: TRBV11-2
cdr3_nt: TGTGCCAGCAGCTTAGTAGGTGGGGCTGAGAATCAGCCCCAGCATTTT
cdr3_aa: CASSLVGGAENQPQHF

d_call: .
j_call: TRBJ2-3
clone_size: .
v_call: TRBV30
cdr3_nt: TGTGCCTGGAGTGGCAGCGGACTCACAGATACGCAGTATTTT
cdr3_aa: CAWSGSGLTDTQYF

d_call: .
j_call: TRBJ1-1
clone_size: once
v_call: TRBV19
cdr3_nt: TGTGCCAGTAGCAGCGAAAACACTGAAGCTTTCTTT
cdr3_aa: CASSSENTEAFF

d_call: .
j_call: TRBJ1-1
clone_size: .
v_call: TRBV19
cdr3_nt: TGTGCCAGTAGTATAGGAGGGGAGGTCGTGACTGAAGCTTTCTTT
cdr3_aa: CASSIGGEVVTEAFF

d_call: TRBD2
j_call: TRBJ2-1
clone_size: .
v_call: TRBV29-1
cdr3_nt: TGCAGCGTTGTTTGGGGGGGCTCCTACAATGAGCAGTTCTTC
cdr3_aa: CSVVWGGSYNEQFF

d_call: .
j_call: TRBJ1-4
clone_size: .
v_call: TRBV15
cdr3_nt: TGTGCCACCAGCCTGCAAGGGGGTAGGGAAAAACTGTTTTTT
cdr3_aa: CATSLQGGREKLFF

d_call: TRBD1
j_call: TRBJ2-7
clone_size: .
v_call: TRBV25-1
cdr3_nt: TGTGCCAGCAGTGTCGGGACAGGGGGGTACGAGCAGTACTTC
cdr3_aa: CASSVGTGGYEQYF

d_call: TRBD2
j_call: TRBJ2-1
clone_size: .
v_call: TRBV9
cdr3_nt: TGTGCCAGCAGCGTAGCTGGGGGGGGGAATGAGCAGTTCTTC
cdr3_aa: CASSVAGGGNEQFF

d_call: .
j_call: TRBJ2-7
clone_size: .
v_call: TRBV4-2
cdr3_nt: TGTGCCAGCAGCCAAGACCCGGGTTCCTACGAGCAGTACTTC
cdr3_aa: CASSQDPGSYEQYF

d_call: TRBD2
j_call: TRBJ2-1
clone_size: .
v_call: TRBV11-3
cdr3_nt: TGTGCCAGCAGCTTAACTAGCGGGAGGGAGGGAGAGCAGTTCTTC
cdr3_aa: CASSLTSGREGEQFF

d_call: .
j_call: TRBJ1-1
clone_size: .
v_call: TRBV13
cdr3_nt: TGTGCCAGCAGCTTACAAGCCCGGGGGACTGAAGCTTTCTTT
cdr3_aa: CASSLQARGTEAFF

d_call: .
j_call: TRBJ1-1
clone_size: few
v_call: TRBV7-3
cdr3_nt: TGTGCCAGCAGCGCGGACAGGAACACTGAAGCTTTCTTT
cdr3_aa: CASSADRNTEAFF